This TCR beta chain stems from a study of T cell repertoires in cytomegalovirus infection. Study-level results: Dominant in the ex vivo response were TCR beta clonotypes restricted by HLA-C and specific for CMV.

TCRdb itself ran the reads through MiXCR, one entry per CDR3 protein. The sample lists under 850,000 distinct CDR3 sequences; roughly 36% were seen once. Comments on this clonotype: Its cognate antigen is unknown. A junction end diverges from the germline sequence, so it may reflect a read error.

The CDR3 totals 16 residues. This clonotype originated in a human donor in good health (CMV status not recorded). Some clones in this sample may be carry-over from other donors' samples. The chain joins TRBV5-3 to TRBJ1-3; 8 bases line up with TRBD1. TRBV5-3 is recorded as an ORF, its role being uncertain. The sequencing input was PBMCs. CDR3 sequence: CASSLAGQGYGNTIYF. CDR3 bases: TGTGCCAGCAGCTTGGCCGGACAGGGATATGGAAACACCATATATTTT.